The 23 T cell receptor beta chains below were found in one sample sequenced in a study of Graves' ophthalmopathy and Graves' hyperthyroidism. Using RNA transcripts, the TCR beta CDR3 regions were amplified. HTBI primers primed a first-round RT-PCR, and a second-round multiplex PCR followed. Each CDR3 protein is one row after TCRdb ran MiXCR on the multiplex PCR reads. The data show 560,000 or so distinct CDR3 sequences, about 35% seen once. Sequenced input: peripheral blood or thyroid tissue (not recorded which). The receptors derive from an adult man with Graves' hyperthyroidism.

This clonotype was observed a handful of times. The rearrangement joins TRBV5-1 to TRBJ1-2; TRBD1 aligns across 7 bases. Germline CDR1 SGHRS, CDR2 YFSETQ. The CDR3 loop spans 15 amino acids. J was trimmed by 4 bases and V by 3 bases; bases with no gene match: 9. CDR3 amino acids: CASSSFGQALYGYTF. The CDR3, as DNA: TGCGCCAGCAGCTCCTTTGGACAGGCGCTCTATGGCTACACCTTC.

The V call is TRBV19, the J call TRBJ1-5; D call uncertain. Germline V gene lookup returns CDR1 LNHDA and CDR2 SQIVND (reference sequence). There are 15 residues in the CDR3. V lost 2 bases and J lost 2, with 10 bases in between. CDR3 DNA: TGTGCCAGTAGTATACTGGAGTCGCGCAATCAGCCCCAGCATTTT. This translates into CASSILESRNQPQHF.

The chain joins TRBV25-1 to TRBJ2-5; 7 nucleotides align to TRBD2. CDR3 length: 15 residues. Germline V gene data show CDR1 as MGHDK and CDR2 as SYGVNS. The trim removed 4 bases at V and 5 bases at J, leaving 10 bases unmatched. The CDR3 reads CASSATRLARETQYF. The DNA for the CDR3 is TGTGCCAGCAGTGCTACCCGACTAGCACGGGAGACCCAGTACTTC.

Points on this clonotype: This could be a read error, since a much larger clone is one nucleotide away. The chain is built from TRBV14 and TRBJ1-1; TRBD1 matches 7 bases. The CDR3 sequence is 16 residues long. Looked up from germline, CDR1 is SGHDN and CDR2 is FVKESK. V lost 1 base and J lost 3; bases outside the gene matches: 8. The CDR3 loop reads CASSQGRGRGDTEAFF. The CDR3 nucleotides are TGTGCCAGCAGCCAAGGGAGGGGCAGGGGGGACACTGAAGCTTTCTTT.

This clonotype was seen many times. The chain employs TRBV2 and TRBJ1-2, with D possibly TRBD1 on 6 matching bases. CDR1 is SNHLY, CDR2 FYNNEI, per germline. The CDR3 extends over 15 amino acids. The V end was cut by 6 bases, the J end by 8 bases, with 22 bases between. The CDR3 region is CASSVASTGPYGYTF. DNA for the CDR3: TGTGCCAGCAGCGTGGCGTCTACAGGGCCGTACGGCTACACCTTC.

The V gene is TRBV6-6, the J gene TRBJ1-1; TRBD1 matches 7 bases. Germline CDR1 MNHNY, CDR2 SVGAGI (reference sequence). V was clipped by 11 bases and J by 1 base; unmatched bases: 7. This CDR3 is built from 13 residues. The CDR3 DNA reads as TGTGCCGCCGACAGGGATGAGAACACTGAAGCTTTCTTT. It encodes CAADRDENTEAFF.

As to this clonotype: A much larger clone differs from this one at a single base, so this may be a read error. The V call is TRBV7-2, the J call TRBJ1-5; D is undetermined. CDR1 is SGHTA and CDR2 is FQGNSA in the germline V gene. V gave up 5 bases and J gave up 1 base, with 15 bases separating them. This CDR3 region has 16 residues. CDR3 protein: CASSPTPMRSNQPQHF. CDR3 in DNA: TGTGCCAGCAGCCCAACCCCCATGAGAAGCAATCAGCCCCAGCATTTT.

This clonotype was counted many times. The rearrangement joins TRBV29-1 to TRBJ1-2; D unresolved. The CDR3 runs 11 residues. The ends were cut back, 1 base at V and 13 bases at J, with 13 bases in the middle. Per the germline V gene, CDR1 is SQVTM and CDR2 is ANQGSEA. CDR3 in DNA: TGCAGCGTTGAAGTGATAGGGTTTGGCACCTTC. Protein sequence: CSVEVIGFGTF.

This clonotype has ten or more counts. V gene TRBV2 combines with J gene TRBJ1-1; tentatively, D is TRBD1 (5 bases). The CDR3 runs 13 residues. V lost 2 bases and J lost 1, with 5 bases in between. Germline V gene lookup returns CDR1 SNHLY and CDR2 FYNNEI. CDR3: CASSETGNTEAFF. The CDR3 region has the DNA TGTGCCAGCAGTGAAACAGGGAACACTGAAGCTTTCTTT.

Written as DNA, the CDR3 is TGCAGCGTTGATGGACTAGCGGGGTGGGGTAGAAGCACAGATACGCAGTATTTT. Amino acid sequence: CSVDGLAGWGRSTDTQYF. The gene calls are TRBV29-1 and TRBJ2-3; 12 bases fit TRBD2. Germline V gene sequence: CDR1 SQVTM, CDR2 ANQGSEA. This CDR3 has 18 residues. Unmatched junction bases numbered 10, after V lost 3 bases and J lost 0 bases.

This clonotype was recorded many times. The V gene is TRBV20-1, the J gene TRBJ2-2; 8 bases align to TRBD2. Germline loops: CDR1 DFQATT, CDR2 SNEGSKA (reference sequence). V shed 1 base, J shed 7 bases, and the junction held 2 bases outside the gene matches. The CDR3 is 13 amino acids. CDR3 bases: TGCAGTGCTAGAGCGGGAGGGGTCGGGGAGCTGTTTTTT. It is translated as CSARAGGVGELFF.

CDR3: CSVTTGTQESEQYF. The DNA for the CDR3 is TGCAGCGTTACTACCGGGACTCAGGAATCCGAGCAGTACTTC. This rearrangement joins TRBV29-1 to TRBJ2-7; the D gene is possibly TRBD2 (6 bases). The CDR3 sequence is 14 residues long. From germline, CDR1 is SQVTM and CDR2 ANQGSEA. The V gene lost 5 bases and the J gene lost 6 bases, with 20 bases spanning the gap.

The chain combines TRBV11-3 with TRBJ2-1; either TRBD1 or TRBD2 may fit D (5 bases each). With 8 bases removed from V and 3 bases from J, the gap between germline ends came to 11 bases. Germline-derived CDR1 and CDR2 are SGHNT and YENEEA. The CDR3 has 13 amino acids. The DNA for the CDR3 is TGTGCCAGCGGGAGAGGACACTACAATGAGCAGTTCTTC. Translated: CASGRGHYNEQFF. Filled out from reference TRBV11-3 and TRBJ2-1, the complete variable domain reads EAGVVQSPRYKIIEKKQPVAFWCNPISGHNTLYWYLQNLGQGPELLIRYENEEAVDDSQLPKDRFSAERLKGVDSTLKIQPAELGDSAVYLCASGRGHYNEQFFGPGTRLTVL.

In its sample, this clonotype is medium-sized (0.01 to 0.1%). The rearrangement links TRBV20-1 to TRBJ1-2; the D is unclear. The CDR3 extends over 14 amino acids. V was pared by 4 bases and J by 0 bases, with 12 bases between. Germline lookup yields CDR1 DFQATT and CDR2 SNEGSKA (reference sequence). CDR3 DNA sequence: TGCAGTGCTACCAACGGCGACGCTAACTATGGCTACACCTTC. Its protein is CSATNGDANYGYTF.

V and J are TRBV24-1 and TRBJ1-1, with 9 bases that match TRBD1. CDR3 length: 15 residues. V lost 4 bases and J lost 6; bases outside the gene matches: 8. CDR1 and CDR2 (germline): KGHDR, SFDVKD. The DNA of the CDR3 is TGTGCCACCAGTGAATATCCGGGACAGGGACCTGAAGCTTTCTTT. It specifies CATSEYPGQGPEAFF.

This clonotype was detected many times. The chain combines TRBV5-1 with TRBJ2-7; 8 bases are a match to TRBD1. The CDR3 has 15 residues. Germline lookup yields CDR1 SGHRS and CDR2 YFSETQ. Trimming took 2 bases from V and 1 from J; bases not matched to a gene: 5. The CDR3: CASSFRTGRSYEQYF. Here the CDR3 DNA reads TGCGCCAGCAGCTTTAGGACAGGGAGGTCCTACGAGCAGTACTTC.

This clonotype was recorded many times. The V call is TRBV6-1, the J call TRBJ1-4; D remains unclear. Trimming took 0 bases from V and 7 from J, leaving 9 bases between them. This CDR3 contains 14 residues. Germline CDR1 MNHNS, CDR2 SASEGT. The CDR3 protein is CASSEAAVSEKLFF. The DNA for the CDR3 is TGTGCCAGCAGTGAAGCGGCAGTGTCTGAAAAACTGTTTTTT.

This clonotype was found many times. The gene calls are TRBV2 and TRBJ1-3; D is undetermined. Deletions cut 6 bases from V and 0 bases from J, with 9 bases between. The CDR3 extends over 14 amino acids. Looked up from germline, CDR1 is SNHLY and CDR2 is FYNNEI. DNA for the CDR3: TGTGCCAGCAGGGGCGGAGACTCTGGAAACACCATATATTTT. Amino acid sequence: CASRGGDSGNTIYF.

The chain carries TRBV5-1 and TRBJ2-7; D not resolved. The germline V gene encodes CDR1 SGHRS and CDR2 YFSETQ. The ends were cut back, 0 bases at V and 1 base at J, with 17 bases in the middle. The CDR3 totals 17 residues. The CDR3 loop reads CASSLGRRDKVSYEQYF. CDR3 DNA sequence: TGCGCCAGCAGCTTGGGACGCCGAGACAAGGTTTCCTACGAGCAGTACTTC.

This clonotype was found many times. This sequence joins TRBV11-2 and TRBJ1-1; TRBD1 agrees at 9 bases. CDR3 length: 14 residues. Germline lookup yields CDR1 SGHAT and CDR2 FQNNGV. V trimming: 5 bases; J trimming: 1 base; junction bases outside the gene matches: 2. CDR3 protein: CASSEDRGNTEAFF. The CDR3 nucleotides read TGTGCCAGCAGCGAGGACAGGGGGAACACTGAAGCTTTCTTT.

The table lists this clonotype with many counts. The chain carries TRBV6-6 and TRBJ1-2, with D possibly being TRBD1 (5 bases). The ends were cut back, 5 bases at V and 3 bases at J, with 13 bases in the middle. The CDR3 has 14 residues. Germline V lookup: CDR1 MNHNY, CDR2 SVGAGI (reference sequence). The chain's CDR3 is CASSEVGPHYGYTF. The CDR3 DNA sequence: TGTGCCAGCAGTGAAGTGGGGCCCCACTATGGCTACACCTTC.

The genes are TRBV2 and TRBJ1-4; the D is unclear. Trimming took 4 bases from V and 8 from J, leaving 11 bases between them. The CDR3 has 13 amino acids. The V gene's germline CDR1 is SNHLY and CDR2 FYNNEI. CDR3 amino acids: CASSVGTWEKLFF. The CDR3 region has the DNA TGTGCCAGCAGTGTAGGTACTTGGGAAAAACTGTTTTTT.

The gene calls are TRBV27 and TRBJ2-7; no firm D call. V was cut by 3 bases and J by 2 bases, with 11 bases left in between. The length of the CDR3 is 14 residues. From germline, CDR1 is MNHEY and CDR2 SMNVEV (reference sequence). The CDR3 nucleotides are TGTGCCAGCAGTTTGTTTAAGAACCCCTACGAGCAGTACTTC. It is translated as CASSLFKNPYEQYF.